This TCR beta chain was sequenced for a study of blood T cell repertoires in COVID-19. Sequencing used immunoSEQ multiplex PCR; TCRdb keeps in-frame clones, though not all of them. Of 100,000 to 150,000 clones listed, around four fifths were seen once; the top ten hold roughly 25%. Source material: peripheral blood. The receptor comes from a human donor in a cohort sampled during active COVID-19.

The CDR3 DNA sequence: TGCAGCGTTGATATTTCCTACGAGCAGTACTTC. This sequence encodes CSVDISYEQYF. J is TRBJ2-7 and V is TRBV29-1; D call uncertain. The CDR3 loop spans 11 amino acids. Per germline, CDR1 SQVTM and CDR2 ANQGSEA. V was shortened by 3 bases and J by 1 base, with 4 bases between the two germline ends.